The 14 T cell receptor beta chains listed next were all sequenced from one sample in a study of Graves' ophthalmopathy and Graves' hyperthyroidism. RNA served as the template for amplifying TCR beta CDR3 regions. The authors performed first-round RT-PCR with HTBI primers and then a second-round multiplex PCR. In TCRdb, the multiplex PCR reads were re-called with MiXCR into one record per CDR3 protein. This sample has fewer than 400,000 distinct CDR3 sequences, with about 16% found just once. Sequenced material: peripheral blood. These receptors all stem from a woman between 18 and 29 years old with Graves' ophthalmopathy.

At least ten counts were recorded for this clonotype. The chain couples TRBV7-3 to TRBJ1-1; D is unresolved. The V gene lost 0 bases and the J gene lost 0 bases, with 5 bases spanning the gap. The germline V gene encodes CDR1 SGHTA and CDR2 FQGTGA. CDR3 size: 14 residues. This CDR3 reads CASSLTRLNTEAFF. The CDR3 DNA reads as TGTGCCAGCAGCTTAACAAGGTTGAACACTGAAGCTTTCTTT.

This clonotype was detected ten times or more. The chain recombines TRBV6-8 with TRBJ2-7; TRBD2 agrees at 7 bases. The trim removed 6 bases at V and 1 base at J, leaving 18 bases unmatched. The germline CDR1 and CDR2 sequences are MNHGY and SAAAGT. The CDR3 covers 18 residues. CDR3 DNA sequence: TGTGCCAGCAGACTCTCCCTAGCTGCCTGGGGGGGGTCCTACGAGCAGTACTTC. It is translated as CASRLSLAAWGGSYEQYF.

This clonotype showed up many times. This chain joins TRBV28 and TRBJ1-1; D is undetermined. CDR3 size: 14 residues. Trimming removed 7 bases at V and 5 bases at J, with 17 bases between. Germline-derived CDR1 and CDR2 are MDHEN and SYDVKM. CDR3 DNA sequence: TGTGCCAGCACTCTTCAGCCCATAGGAACTGAAGCTTTCTTT. As protein: CASTLQPIGTEAFF. The whole variable domain, remainder taken from reference TRBV28 and TRBJ1-1, is DVKVTQSSRYLVKRTGEKVFLECVQDMDHENMFWYRQDPGLGLRLIYFSYDVKMKEKGDIPEGYSVSREKKERFSLILESASTNQTSMYLCASTLQPIGTEAFFGQGTRLTVV.

This clonotype has a count of ten or more. The chain employs TRBV19 and TRBJ1-5; TRBD1 is a possible D gene (5 bases). The CDR3 loop spans 15 amino acids. V lost 4 bases and J 2 bases, leaving 12 bases between the germline ends. The germline gives CDR1 LNHDA, CDR2 SQIVND (reference sequence). The CDR3 reads CASSSPGGGNQPQHF. The CDR3 coding sequence is TGTGCCAGTAGTAGCCCGGGAGGGGGCAATCAGCCCCAGCATTTT.

At least ten counts were recorded for this clonotype. The rearrangement links TRBV12-3 or TRBV12-4 to TRBJ2-7, with D perhaps assigned TRBD1 or TRBD2 (5 bases each). The length of the CDR3 is 14 residues. V was cut by 3 bases and J by 0 bases, with 9 bases left in between. This CDR3 is CASSFWGSSYEQYF. In DNA form, the CDR3 reads TGTGCCAGCAGTTTTTGGGGGAGCTCCTACGAGCAGTACTTC.

This clonotype was seen ten or more times. The gene calls are TRBV9 and TRBJ1-3; unclear D gene. V lost 0 bases and J 0 bases, leaving 4 bases between the germline ends. The CDR3 is made up of 14 amino acids. Looked up from germline, CDR1 is SGDLS and CDR2 is YYNGEE. The chain's CDR3 is CASSVGLSGNTIYF. In DNA, the CDR3 is TGTGCCAGCAGCGTAGGACTCTCTGGAAACACCATATATTTT.

This clonotype was picked up many times. The CDR3 DNA reads TGTGCCAGCAGCGAGGGACAGGGGGTTTCTACTTACGAGCAGTACTTC. Translation gives CASSEGQGVSTYEQYF. The genes are TRBV7-8 and TRBJ2-7; TRBD1 agrees at 11 bases. Per germline, CDR1 SGHVS and CDR2 FQNEAQ. Unmatched junction bases numbered 10, after V lost 5 bases and J lost 4 bases. The CDR3 contains 16 residues.

This clonotype was found many times. J is TRBJ1-1 and V is TRBV27; 8 positions match TRBD1. The germline V gene encodes CDR1 MNHEY and CDR2 SMNVEV (reference sequence). The CDR3 has 14 amino acids. V was pared by 3 bases and J by 3 bases, with 3 bases of the junction left unmatched. The CDR3 region has the DNA TGTGCCAGCAGTTTGTACAGGGGGTACACTGAAGCTTTCTTT. As protein: CASSLYRGYTEAFF.

At least ten counts were recorded for this clonotype. The J gene is TRBJ2-2, the V gene TRBV11-2; tentatively, D is TRBD1 (6 bases). In germline, CDR1 is SGHAT, CDR2 FQNNGV. The CDR3 covers 15 residues. V was shortened by 4 bases and J by 6 bases, with 15 bases between the two germline ends. CDR3 bases: TGTGCCAGCAGCTCGGGTGGTTCAGGGGCCGGGGAGCTGTTTTTT. Translating gives CASSSGGSGAGELFF.

This clonotype has ten or more counts. The chain recombines TRBV6-5 with TRBJ1-3; possible D gene TRBD1, 6 bases. V lost 0 bases and J 0 bases, leaving 9 bases between the germline ends. Germline loops: CDR1 MNHEY, CDR2 SVGAGI. CDR3 size: 16 residues. The CDR3 DNA reads as TGTGCCAGCAGTTACTCCGCAGGGGTCTCTGGAAACACCATATATTTT. It yields the protein CASSYSAGVSGNTIYF.

In this sample, this clonotype turned up many times. V usage is TRBV14 and J usage is TRBJ2-7; TRBD1 matches 8 bases. From germline, CDR1 is SGHDN and CDR2 FVKESK. J was trimmed by 2 bases and V by 1 base; bases with no gene match: 4. The CDR3 has 15 amino acids. Here the CDR3 reads CASSQGTGNTYEQYF. In DNA form, the CDR3 reads TGTGCCAGCAGCCAAGGGACAGGGAATACCTACGAGCAGTACTTC.

This clonotype was seen at least ten times. The genes are TRBV11-1 and TRBJ2-6, with 10 bases lining up with TRBD1. CDR1 and CDR2 from the germline V gene are SGHAT and FQDESV (reference sequence). This CDR3 contains 16 residues. The V and J ends lost 3 bases and 3 bases, in that order; junction bases with no gene match: 2. CDR3 loop: CASSLTGGFGANVLTF. The CDR3 nucleotides are TGTGCCAGCAGCTTGACAGGGGGCTTTGGGGCCAACGTCCTGACTTTC. Based on the CDR3 plus reference TRBV11-1 and TRBJ2-6, the full variable domain is EAEVAQSPRYKITEKSQAVAFWCDPISGHATLYWYRQILGQGPELLVQFQDESVVDDSQLPKDRFSAERLKGVDSTLKIQPAELGDSAMYLCASSLTGGFGANVLTFGAGSRLTVL.

The rearrangement joins TRBV7-2 to TRBJ2-5, with D unclear. Germline CDR1 SGHTA, CDR2 FQGNSA. This CDR3 contains 15 residues. Trimming pared 4 bases from V and 5 bases from J, leaving 17 bases between. This CDR3 is CASSSHQAKRETQYF. In DNA, the CDR3 is TGTGCCAGCAGCTCTCATCAGGCTAAACGGGAGACCCAGTACTTC.

This clonotype has a count of ten or more. This chain uses TRBV6-2 or TRBV6-3 with TRBJ1-1, with 11 bases aligning to TRBD1. The V gene end was trimmed by 2 bases and the J gene end by 0 bases; junction bases not matched to a gene: 5. From germline, CDR1 is MNHEY and CDR2 SVGEGT. This CDR3 has 17 amino acids. The CDR3 coding sequence is TGTGCCAGCAGTTACAAGGACAGGGGGCTCTTGAACACTGAAGCTTTCTTT. It yields the protein CASSYKDRGLLNTEAFF.